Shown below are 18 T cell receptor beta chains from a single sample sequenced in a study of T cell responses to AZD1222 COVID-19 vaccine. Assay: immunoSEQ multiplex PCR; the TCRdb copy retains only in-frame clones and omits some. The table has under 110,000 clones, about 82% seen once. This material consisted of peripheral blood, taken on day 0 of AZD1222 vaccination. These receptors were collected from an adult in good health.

The CDR3 coding sequence is TGCGCCAGCAGCTTATCTTCCTGGGGCGGGGGGGGACCTACAGATACGCAGTATTTT. Translating gives CASSLSSWGGGGPTDTQYF. The rearrangement uses TRBV5-1 and TRBJ2-3; the match to TRBD2 covers 9 bases. V was pared by 2 bases and J by 3 bases, with 16 bases of the junction left unmatched. The CDR3 has 19 amino acids. Germline CDR1 is SGHRS and CDR2 is YFSETQ.

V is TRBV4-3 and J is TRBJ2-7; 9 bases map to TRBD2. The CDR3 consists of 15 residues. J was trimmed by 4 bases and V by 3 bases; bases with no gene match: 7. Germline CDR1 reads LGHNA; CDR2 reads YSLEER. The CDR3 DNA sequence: TGCGCCAGCAGCCATGGGCGGGAGGGCCTTTACGAGCAGTACTTC. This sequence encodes CASSHGREGLYEQYF.

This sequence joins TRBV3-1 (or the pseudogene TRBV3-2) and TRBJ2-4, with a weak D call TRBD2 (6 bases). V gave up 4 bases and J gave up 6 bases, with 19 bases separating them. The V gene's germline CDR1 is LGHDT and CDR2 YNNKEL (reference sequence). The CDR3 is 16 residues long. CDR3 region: CASSLLGFLGGNIQYF. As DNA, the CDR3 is TGTGCCAGCAGCCTCTTGGGATTTCTCGGGGGAAACATTCAGTACTTC.

This CDR3 reads CASSFGQGGTEAFF. Here the CDR3 DNA reads TGTGCCAGCAGTTTTGGCCAGGGGGGGACTGAAGCTTTCTTT. The rearrangement uses TRBV27 and TRBJ1-1; 7 positions agree with TRBD1. Germline-derived CDR1 and CDR2 are MNHEY and SMNVEV (reference sequence). The CDR3 loop spans 14 amino acids. Trimming at V came to 3 bases and at J to 5 bases, leaving 6 bases not matched to a gene.

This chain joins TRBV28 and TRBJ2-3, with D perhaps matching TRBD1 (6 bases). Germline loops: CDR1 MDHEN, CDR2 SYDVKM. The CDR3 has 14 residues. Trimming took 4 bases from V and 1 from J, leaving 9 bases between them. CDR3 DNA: TGTGCCAGCAGTTCGGGACAAGGCACAGATACGCAGTATTTT. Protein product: CASSSGQGTDTQYF.

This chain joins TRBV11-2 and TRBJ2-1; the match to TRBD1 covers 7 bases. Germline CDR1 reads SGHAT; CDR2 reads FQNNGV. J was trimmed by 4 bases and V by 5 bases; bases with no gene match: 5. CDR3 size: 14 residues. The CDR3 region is CASSRTGPYNEQFF. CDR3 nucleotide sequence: TGTGCCAGCAGCAGGACAGGTCCGTACAATGAGCAGTTCTTC.

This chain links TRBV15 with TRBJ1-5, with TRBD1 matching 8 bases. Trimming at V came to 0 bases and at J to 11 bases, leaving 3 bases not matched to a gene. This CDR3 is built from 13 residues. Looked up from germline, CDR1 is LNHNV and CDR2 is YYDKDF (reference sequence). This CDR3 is CATSRDQQGAQHF. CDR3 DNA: TGTGCCACCAGCAGAGATCAACAGGGGGCCCAGCATTTT.

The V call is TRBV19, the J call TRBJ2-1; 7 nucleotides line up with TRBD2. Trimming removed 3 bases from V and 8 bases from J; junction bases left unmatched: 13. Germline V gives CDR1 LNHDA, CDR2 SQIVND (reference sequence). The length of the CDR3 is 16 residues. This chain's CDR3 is CASSIVGSGVQDEQFF. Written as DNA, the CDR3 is TGTGCCAGTAGTATTGTGGGGAGCGGGGTCCAGGATGAGCAGTTCTTC.

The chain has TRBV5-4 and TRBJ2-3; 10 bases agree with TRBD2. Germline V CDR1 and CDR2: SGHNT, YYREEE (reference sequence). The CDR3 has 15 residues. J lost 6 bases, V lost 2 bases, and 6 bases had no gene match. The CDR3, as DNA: TGTGCCAGCAGCTTAGCGGGAGGGGGCCGGGATACGCAGTATTTT. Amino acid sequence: CASSLAGGGRDTQYF.

For the CDR3, the DNA is TGTGCCAGCAGTCAGACAGGGATGTGGGGAGAGACCCAGTACTTC. It translates to CASSQTGMWGETQYF. The chain is built from TRBV27 and TRBJ2-5, with 7 bases lining up with TRBD1. The CDR3 is 15 amino acids. V lost 5 bases and J lost 4; bases outside the gene matches: 10. Germline V gives CDR1 MNHEY, CDR2 SMNVEV (reference sequence).

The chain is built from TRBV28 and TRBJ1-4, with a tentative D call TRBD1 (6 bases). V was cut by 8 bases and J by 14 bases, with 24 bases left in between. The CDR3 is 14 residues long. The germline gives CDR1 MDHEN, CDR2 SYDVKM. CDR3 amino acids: CASLQTTGNGKLFF. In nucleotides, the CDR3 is TGTGCCAGCCTTCAGACAACAGGGAACGGAAAGCTGTTTTTT.

Here the CDR3 reads CASSLVLAYNEQFF. The CDR3 bases are TGTGCCAGCAGCTTGGTGTTAGCTTACAATGAGCAGTTCTTC. The chain combines TRBV5-6 with TRBJ2-1; D call uncertain. The CDR3 has 14 residues. Germline assignment: CDR1 SGHDT and CDR2 YYEEEE. The ends were cut back, 0 bases at V and 4 bases at J, with 8 bases in the middle.

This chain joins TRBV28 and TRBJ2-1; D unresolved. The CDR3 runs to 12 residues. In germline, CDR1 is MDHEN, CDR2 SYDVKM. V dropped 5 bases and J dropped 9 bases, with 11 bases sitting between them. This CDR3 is CASSAPGGEQFF. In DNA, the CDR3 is TGTGCCAGCAGTGCTCCGGGCGGTGAGCAGTTCTTC.

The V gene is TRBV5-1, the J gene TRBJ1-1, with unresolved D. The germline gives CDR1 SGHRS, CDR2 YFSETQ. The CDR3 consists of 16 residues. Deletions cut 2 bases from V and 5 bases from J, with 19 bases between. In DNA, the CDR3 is TGCGCCAGCAGCTTAACAGTAGAACGAACATTAACTGAAGCTTTCTTT. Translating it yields CASSLTVERTLTEAFF.

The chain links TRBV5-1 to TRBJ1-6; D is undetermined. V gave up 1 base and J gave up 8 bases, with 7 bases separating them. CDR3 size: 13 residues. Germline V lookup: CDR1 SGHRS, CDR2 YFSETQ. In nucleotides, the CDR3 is TGCGCCAGCAGCTTGAGTGCCGATTCACCCCTCCACTTT. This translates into CASSLSADSPLHF.

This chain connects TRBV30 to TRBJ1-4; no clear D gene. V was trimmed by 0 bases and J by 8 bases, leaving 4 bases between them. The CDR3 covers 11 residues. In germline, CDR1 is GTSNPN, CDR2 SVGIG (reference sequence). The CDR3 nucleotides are TGTGCCTGGAGTGTGAGGGAAAAACTGTTTTTT. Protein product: CAWSVREKLFF.

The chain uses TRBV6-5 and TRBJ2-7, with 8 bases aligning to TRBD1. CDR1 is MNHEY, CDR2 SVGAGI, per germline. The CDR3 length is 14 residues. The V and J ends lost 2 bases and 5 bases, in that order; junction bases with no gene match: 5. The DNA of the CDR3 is TGTGCCAGCAGTTACCGACAGGGGACCCACGAGCAGTACTTC. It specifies CASSYRQGTHEQYF.

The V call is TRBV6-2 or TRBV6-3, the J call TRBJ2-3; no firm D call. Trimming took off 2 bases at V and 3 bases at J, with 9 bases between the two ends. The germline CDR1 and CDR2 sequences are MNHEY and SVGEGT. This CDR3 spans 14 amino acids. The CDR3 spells CASSYGMRTDTQYF. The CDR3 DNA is TGTGCCAGCAGTTACGGTATGCGGACAGATACGCAGTATTTT.